The 11 T cell receptor beta chains below come from one sample, sequenced in a study of monozygotic twins with inflammatory bowel disease (dated by TCRdb to between 2018 and 2021). The library was produced with 5' RACE. Sequencing relied on an Illumina HiSeq 2500. Following reprocessing of the reads by TCRdb, the data hold one row per CDR3 protein sequence and no DNA is available. The table of this sample itemizes approximately 400,000 distinct CDR3 sequences. 2.4% of the sample comes from the top ten. Input material: blood. Receptors were obtained from a human donor with ulcerative colitis or Crohn's disease, or a healthy co-twin of an affected twin (not recorded which).

This chain connects TRBV10-3 to TRBJ2-7. Looked up from germline, CDR1 is ENHRY and CDR2 is SYGVKD. This CDR3 is built from 14 residues. CDR3 loop: CAISERGSSYEQYF.

The chain carries TRBV11-2 and TRBJ2-3; TCRdb selects TRBD2, and the lack of DNA leaves this call unchecked. Per germline, CDR1 SGHAT and CDR2 FQNNGV. CDR3 length: 16 amino acids. The CDR3 protein is CASSLIAGTSTDTQYF.

This rearrangement joins TRBV5-5 to TRBJ2-7; TCRdb returns TRBD1, unconfirmable since there is no DNA. The CDR3 consists of 14 residues. Germline loops: CDR1 SGHKS, CDR2 YYEKEE (reference sequence). The CDR3 protein is CASSSGTEYYEQYF.

This CDR3 is CASTLGTGDEQYF. The V call is TRBV19, the J call TRBJ2-7; the TRBD1 assignment by TCRdb is unverifiable without DNA. Germline V lookup: CDR1 LNHDA, CDR2 SQIVND (reference sequence). This CDR3 region has 13 residues.

CDR3 sequence: CSVGGETGNQPQHF. The chain couples TRBV29-1 to TRBJ1-5; the TRBD1 assignment by TCRdb is unverifiable without DNA. The germline V gene has CDR1 SQVTM and CDR2 ANQGSEA. CDR3 size: 14 residues.

This chain's CDR3 is CSAPQRGGRAYNEQFF. The chain has TRBV20-1 and TRBJ2-1. Germline loops: CDR1 DFQATT, CDR2 SNEGSKA (reference sequence). The CDR3 is made up of 16 amino acids.

This chain uses TRBV20-1 with TRBJ2-1; the TCRdb call, TRBD2, lacks DNA for checking. CDR1 and CDR2 from the germline V gene are DFQATT and SNEGSKA (reference sequence). The CDR3 consists of 15 residues. CDR3 sequence reads: CSASTTSGRANEQFF.

V and J are TRBV5-1 and TRBJ1-1; TCRdb's D gene call, TRBD1, goes unchecked for lack of DNA. The CDR3 length is 17 residues. The germline V gene encodes CDR1 SGHRS and CDR2 YFSETQ. CDR3 protein: CASSHFQGADSGTEAFF.

This chain connects TRBV7-3 to TRBJ1-6. CDR3 length: 15 residues. CDR1 is SGHTA, CDR2 FQGTGA, per germline. This chain's CDR3 is CASSPGDSSNSPLHF. Filled out from reference TRBV7-3 and TRBJ1-6, the complete variable domain reads GAGVSQTPSNKVTEKGKYVELRCDPISGHTALYWYRQSLGQGPEFLIYFQGTGAADDSGLPNDRFFAVRPEGSVSTLKIQRTERGDSAVYLCASSPGDSSNSPLHFGNGTRLTVT.

The chain links TRBV7-8 to TRBJ2-5; TCRdb returns TRBD2, unconfirmable since there is no DNA. This CDR3 contains 17 residues. Germline-derived CDR1 and CDR2 are SGHVS and FQNEAQ. Here the CDR3 reads CASSLPRTSGGEETQYF.

V usage is TRBV5-1 and J usage is TRBJ2-7. CDR1 SGHRS and CDR2 YFSETQ come from the germline V gene. The CDR3 runs to 14 residues. CDR3 protein: CASSLARRSYEQYF.